This record covers a single T cell receptor (beta chain). Its target is unknown. This specimen comes from a study of early T cells in non-severe SARS-CoV-2 infection. About the study: Alpha and beta chains were unpaired, from unsorted whole-blood bulk RNA.

Unique molecular identifiers tagged individual cDNA molecules. TCRdb reprocessed the 5' RACE reads via MiXCR and lists one record per CDR3 protein. The sample lists 98,000 or so distinct CDR3 sequences; about 12% were seen once. Regarding the study as a whole: VDJdb-based matching was biased toward anti-spike CD8 responses and missed private and CD4 specificities.

The CDR3 loop spans 13 amino acids. The germline gives CDR1 SGHRS, CDR2 YFSETQ. Trimming shortened V by 0 bases and J by 5 bases, and 8 bases separated the two germline ends. This receptor was taken from an adult who was a healthcare worker with PCR-confirmed SARS-CoV-2 infection or an uninfected control (not recorded which). The material sequenced was whole blood. The chain links TRBV5-1 to TRBJ1-2, with D unresolved. CDR3 coding DNA: TGCGCCAGCAGCTTGGGACTGCATTATGGCTACACCTTC. This codes for CASSLGLHYGYTF.